This T cell receptor (beta chain) was sequenced during a study of shared clonotypes between healthy human individuals. Turning to this clone: Its specificity is unknown.

Sorted subsets were amplified in replicate PCRs using around 220 ng DNA, 30,000 to 35,000 T cell genomes. Per the original data handling: ImmunoSEQ yielded junction-only sequences lacking quality scores, so filtering differed. Clones were sequenced by immunoSEQ multiplex PCR, and TCRdb holds only the in-frame ones, with some missing. The DNA was the basis for D and trimming; V, J and clone size are from that table. The repertoire consists of around 1,900,000 clones, with over 85% occurring once and the leading ten covering about 1.7%. Study findings and constraints: Lower generation probabilities were found for non-shared clonotypes than for those shared by all four donors. Between four donors, naive CD4 clonotypes were shared at a level of approximately 5%.

Only CD45RO-negative cells positively selected for CCR7 counted as naive CD8 cells, so terminally differentiated effector memory CD45RA+ cells were excluded. This receptor was obtained from a man younger than 35 in good health. Some clones in this sample may be carry-over from other donors' samples. The sequencing sample was made of naive CD8+ T cells from PBMCs.

CDR3 DNA: TGTGCCAGCAGTCCAACTAGCGGGAGCCTGGGTACGCAGTATTTT. Translation gives CASSPTSGSLGTQYF. V is TRBV28 and J is TRBJ2-3, with 11 bases matching TRBD2. Germline assignment: CDR1 MDHEN and CDR2 SYDVKM. J was trimmed by 8 bases and V by 5 bases; bases with no gene match: 9. The CDR3 spans 15 residues.